This T cell receptor beta chain stems from a study of Ad26.COV2.S vaccination and SARS-CoV-2 variants. Study-level points and caveats: People who got the vaccine had more spike-specific TCR breadth than people who got placebo.

The CDR3 length is 13 residues. Trimming pared 6 bases from V and 4 bases from J, leaving 9 bases between. Germline CDR1 is MNHNY and CDR2 is SVGAGI (reference sequence). The treatment: 15 to 20 received Ad26.COV2.S at low or high dose, single or two shots; 5 received placebo; per-sample allocation not given. Sampling was performed 63 days after the first vaccine or placebo injection. This vaccine is an Ad26 vector that expresses the Wuhan-strain SARS-CoV-2 spike. TCRdb keeps only in-frame clones here, not all; method: immunoSEQ multiplex PCR. The sample includes about 400,000 clones, around nine tenths of them seen just once. In the case of this clone: Its antigen remains unidentified.

This TCR was recovered from a person between 18 and 65 years old who received the Ad26.COV2.S COVID-19 vaccine or a placebo. The sequenced sample was peripheral blood, obtained in a trial of Ad26.COV2.S vaccine versus placebo. This chain links TRBV6-6 with TRBJ2-2, with no clear D. As DNA, the CDR3 is TGTGCCAGCAGCCCAGGAATCACCGGGGAGCTGTTTTTT. Its translation: CASSPGITGELFF.